Below are 27 T cell receptor beta chains sequenced from a single sample in a study of Ad26.COV2.S vaccination and SARS-CoV-2 variants. Treatment indicated: over 15 received Ad26.COV2.S at low or high dose, single or two shots; roughly 5 received placebo; per-sample allocation not given. Day 63 after the first injection of vaccine or placebo was the sampling time. Measured with immunoSEQ multiplex PCR; TCRdb has only the in-frame clones, and not every one. The sample includes about 320,000 clones, around 84% seen only once; the top ten take 1.9%. The material was peripheral blood, obtained in a trial of Ad26.COV2.S vaccine versus placebo. The receptor source for this set is a person aged 18 to 65 who received the Ad26.COV2.S COVID-19 vaccine or a placebo.

The chain has TRBV6-2 or TRBV6-3 and TRBJ1-2; weak D call: TRBD1 (5 bases). Germline V CDR1 and CDR2: MNHEY, SVGEGT. The V and J ends lost 1 base and 2 bases respectively, with 8 bases between them. This CDR3 has 14 amino acids. DNA for the CDR3: TGTGCCAGCAGTTACTTACAGGCGAACTATGGCTACACCTTC. Its translation: CASSYLQANYGYTF.

The genes are TRBV29-1 and TRBJ2-1, with D perhaps TRBD2 (7 bases). The germline V and J ends were trimmed by 0 bases and 10 bases, with 10 bases remaining between them. CDR1 and CDR2 from the germline V gene are SQVTM and ANQGSEA. This CDR3 spans 12 amino acids. The CDR3 coding sequence is TGCAGCGTTGAAGAAGGGAGGGGGGAGCAGTTCTTC. The encoded protein is CSVEEGRGEQFF.

V and J are TRBV5-6 and TRBJ1-1; no definite D call. Trimming took off 2 bases at V and 5 bases at J, with 13 bases between the two ends. CDR3 size: 14 residues. Germline CDR1 SGHDT, CDR2 YYEEEE. CDR3 nucleotides: TGTGCCAGCAGCTTCCTTGACGGACGAACTGAAGCTTTCTTT. As protein: CASSFLDGRTEAFF.

The chain has TRBV5-1 and TRBJ1-6, with a tentative D call TRBD1 (6 bases). The CDR3 covers 14 residues. Germline lookup yields CDR1 SGHRS and CDR2 YFSETQ. V lost 1 base, J lost 7 bases, and 9 bases lay in between. CDR3 sequence reads: CASSLTGLNSPLHF. The CDR3 DNA reads TGCGCCAGCAGCTTGACAGGGCTCAATTCACCCCTCCACTTT.

V usage is TRBV16 and J usage is TRBJ2-1, with 8 bases matching TRBD2. Germline V gives CDR1 KGHSY, CDR2 FQNENV. The CDR3 spans 17 residues. Germline trimming cut 4 bases from V and 2 bases from J; bases unmatched to any gene: 10. CDR3 coding DNA: TGTGCCAGCAGCCTTCCGAGTAGCGGGGCCCCCTACAATGAGCAGTTCTTC. It codes for CASSLPSSGAPYNEQFF.

The chain links TRBV18 to TRBJ2-7, with 7 bases identical to TRBD1. The germline V gene encodes CDR1 KGHSH and CDR2 LQKENI. The CDR3 totals 15 residues. Trimming cost V 4 bases and J 2 bases; bases outside gene matches: 8. The CDR3 coding sequence is TGTGCCAGCTCACTCGAAGGGGGCGCCGCCTACGAGCAGTACTTC. This translates into CASSLEGGAAYEQYF.

The gene calls are TRBV18 and TRBJ1-2; D is perhaps TRBD1 (5 bases). V was clipped by 2 bases and J by 4 bases, with 8 bases between them. Germline V gene lookup returns CDR1 KGHSH and CDR2 LQKENI. This CDR3 has 13 residues. The CDR3 bases are TGTGCCAGCTCACCAGCCGACAGCTATGGCTACACCTTC. Encoded protein: CASSPADSYGYTF.

This clone was counted only a few times. The gene calls are TRBV6-5 and TRBJ1-1; 7 positions match TRBD1. V was clipped by 8 bases and J by 0 bases; unmatched bases: 3. The CDR3 runs to 13 residues. Germline V gene data show CDR1 as MNHEY and CDR2 as SVGAGI. The CDR3 sequence is CASGDRMNTEAFF. CDR3 coding DNA: TGTGCCAGCGGGGACAGAATGAACACTGAAGCTTTCTTT.

This chain connects TRBV18 to TRBJ1-6, with TRBD1 matching 10 bases. With 1 base clipped from V and 7 bases from J, the junction kept 7 bases outside the gene matches. CDR3 length: 17 amino acids. Germline CDR1 is KGHSH and CDR2 is LQKENI. The CDR3, as DNA: TGTGCCAGCTCACCACTAGGTCCGGGACAGGGGAATTCACCCCTCCACTTT. Residues: CASSPLGPGQGNSPLHF.

CDR3 sequence: CASTLDRVHEQYF. The CDR3 coding sequence is TGTGCCAGCACCCTGGACAGGGTCCACGAGCAGTACTTC. The rearrangement joins TRBV6-6 to TRBJ2-7; 8 nucleotides line up with TRBD1. V gave up 7 bases and J gave up 5 bases; unmatched junction bases: 7. CDR1 is MNHNY and CDR2 is SVGAGI in the germline V gene (reference sequence). The CDR3 consists of 13 residues.

Comments on this clone: A junction end diverges from the germline sequence, so it may reflect a read error. The chain links TRBV9 to TRBJ2-5; 8 bases align to TRBD2. The CDR3 spans 16 residues. Germline V gene lookup returns CDR1 SGDLS and CDR2 YYNGEE. The DNA for the CDR3 is TGTGCCACCAGCGTAAATTCCGGGGGGGCCGGGGAGACCCAGTACTTC. It yields the protein CATSVNSGGAGETQYF.

This clone has at least ten counts. CDR3 nucleotides: TGTGCCAGCACCTCCCGGGAGGGGAATGAGCAGTTCTTC. It specifies CASTSREGNEQFF. The chain links TRBV6-5 to TRBJ2-1; 8 bases match TRBD2. The germline CDR1 and CDR2 sequences are MNHEY and SVGAGI. CDR3 length: 13 amino acids. Losses at the gene ends were 7 bases for V and 7 bases for J; bases not matched to a gene: 6.

Comment on this clone: This same CDR3 is encoded by further DNA sequences in the sample. J is TRBJ1-1 and V is TRBV20-1; D unclear. This CDR3 has 11 residues. V shed 3 bases and J shed 2 bases, with 4 bases lying between them. Germline CDR1 is DFQATT and CDR2 is SNEGSKA (reference sequence). This chain's CDR3 is CSARSNTEAFF. DNA for the CDR3: TGCAGTGCTAGGTCTAACACTGAAGCTTTCTTT.

The chain uses TRBV4-1 and TRBJ1-2; D not certain. The germline V gene encodes CDR1 MGHRA and CDR2 YSYEKL. The CDR3 loop spans 15 amino acids. Trimming pared 4 bases from V and 1 base from J, leaving 13 bases between. The CDR3: CASSLAVGFNYGYTF. The CDR3 coding sequence is TGCGCCAGCAGCCTCGCCGTGGGGTTTAACTATGGCTACACCTTC.

The chain has TRBV6-7 and TRBJ1-3; 9 nucleotides match TRBD1. TRBV6-7 is marked as an open reading frame, function uncertain. This CDR3 region has 17 residues. V lost 1 base to trimming and J lost 5 bases; unmatched junction nucleotides: 9. This CDR3 is CASSYWPGQGSRNTIYF. The CDR3 DNA follows: TGTGCCAGCAGTTACTGGCCGGGACAGGGTAGTCGAAACACCATATATTTT.

The V call is TRBV5-8, the J call TRBJ2-5, with TRBD2 identical over 13 bases. The CDR3 sequence is 20 residues long. J gave up 5 bases and V 4 bases, and 20 bases lay outside the gene matches. Germline values: CDR1 SGHTS, CDR2 YDEGEE. The DNA for the CDR3 is TGTGCCAGCAGCACAAGACCTCTACTAGCGGGGGGGCCTCTTGTCGAGACCCAGTACTTC. It codes for CASSTRPLLAGGPLVETQYF.

The chain combines TRBV6-6 with TRBJ2-6; D unresolved. Trimming cost V 5 bases and J 0 bases, with 14 bases left between them. This CDR3 is 17 amino acids long. Germline V lookup: CDR1 MNHNY, CDR2 SVGAGI (reference sequence). CDR3 sequence reads: CASSLDLIVSGANVLTF. DNA of the CDR3: TGTGCCAGCAGTCTCGACTTGATTGTCTCTGGGGCCAACGTCCTGACTTTC.

The J gene is TRBJ2-3, the V gene TRBV6-5, with D possibly being TRBD1 (6 bases). Between the trimmed V and J ends, which lost 7 bases and 3 bases, there was a span of 11 bases. The CDR3 is 13 residues long. Germline CDR1 is MNHEY and CDR2 is SVGAGI. The CDR3 is CASTIRGTDTQYF. CDR3 nucleotides: TGTGCCAGCACCATCAGGGGAACAGATACGCAGTATTTT.

This chain joins TRBV7-9 and TRBJ2-2, with a possible D match to TRBD1 (5 bases). Trimming pared 5 bases from V and 5 bases from J, leaving 15 bases between. The CDR3 length is 15 residues. Germline V lookup: CDR1 SEHNR, CDR2 FQNEAQ (reference sequence). In DNA, the CDR3 is TGTGCCAGCAGCCCCGCCCTCAGGGAAACCGGGGAGCTGTTTTTT. Encoded protein: CASSPALRETGELFF.

This clone has only a few counts. The V call is TRBV2, the J call TRBJ1-1, with 10 nucleotides matching TRBD1. CDR1 is SNHLY and CDR2 is FYNNEI in the germline V gene. The junction had 4 bases not matched to a gene; V was cut back by 6 bases and J by 0 bases. This CDR3 is 15 amino acids long. The CDR3, as DNA: TGTGCCAGCAGGGGACAGGGGCTCATGAACACTGAAGCTTTCTTT. It encodes CASRGQGLMNTEAFF. The complete variable domain, with remaining parts taken from reference TRBV2 and TRBJ1-1, reads EPEVTQTPSHQVTQMGQEVILRCVPISNHLYFYWYRQILGQKVEFLVSFYNNEISEKSEIFDDQFSVERPDGSNFTLKIRSTKLEDSAMYFCASRGQGLMNTEAFFGQGTRLTVV.

This clone came up once. The chain combines TRBV18 with TRBJ2-7; TRBD2 is a possible D gene (5 bases). The V and J ends lost 3 bases and 3 bases respectively, with 12 bases between them. This CDR3 contains 14 residues. Germline CDR1 reads KGHSH; CDR2 reads LQKENI. The CDR3 nucleotides read TGTGCCAGCTCACCCAGGTCGGGAAACTACGAGCAGTACTTC. This encodes CASSPRSGNYEQYF.

This clone has just a few counts. The chain carries TRBV5-1 and TRBJ1-6; D remains ambiguous. The V and J ends lost 0 bases and 7 bases respectively, with 14 bases between them. CDR3 length: 16 residues. The germline V gene has CDR1 SGHRS and CDR2 YFSETQ. CDR3 bases: TGCGCCAGCAGCTTGGGTGAGGCGGGTGGAAATTCACCCCTCCACTTT. It specifies CASSLGEAGGNSPLHF. The variable domain in full, with the rest retrieved from reference TRBV5-1 and TRBJ1-6, is KAGVTQTPRYLIKTRGQQVTLSCSPISGHRSVSWYQQTPGQGLQFLFEYFSETQRNKGNFPGRFSGRQFSNSRSEMNVSTLELGDSALYLCASSLGEAGGNSPLHFGNGTRLTVT.

The rearrangement uses TRBV6-5 and TRBJ2-7; 9 bases map to TRBD2. With V trimmed by 3 bases and J by 2 bases, 8 bases remained unmatched. This CDR3 region has 16 residues. The germline CDR1 and CDR2 sequences are MNHEY and SVGAGI. CDR3 protein: CASSYGSGLAAYEQYF. Here the CDR3 DNA reads TGTGCCAGCAGTTATGGGTCGGGACTAGCAGCCTACGAGCAGTACTTC.

CDR3 protein: CASRTGTHYEQYF. The CDR3 DNA sequence: TGCGCCAGTAGGACAGGGACCCACTACGAGCAGTACTTC. The chain employs TRBV5-1 and TRBJ2-7; 8 bases agree with TRBD1. Germline V gives CDR1 SGHRS, CDR2 YFSETQ. Trimming cost V 8 bases and J 3 bases; bases outside gene matches: 7. CDR3 length: 13 residues.

The rearrangement uses TRBV18 and TRBJ2-7, with D unresolved. CDR1 is KGHSH, CDR2 LQKENI, per germline. The CDR3 sequence is 13 residues long. V shed 6 bases and J shed 3 bases, with 12 bases lying between them. CDR3 protein: CASSGRSVYEQYF. CDR3 bases: TGTGCCAGCTCCGGAAGATCAGTCTACGAGCAGTACTTC. The full variable domain, with the rest looked up from reference TRBV18 and TRBJ2-7, is NAGVMQNPRHLVRRRGQEARLRCSPMKGHSHVYWYRQLPEEGLKFMVYLQKENIIDESGMPKERFSAEFPKEGPSILRIQQVVRGDSAAYFCASSGRSVYEQYFGPGTRLTVT.

V usage is TRBV7-9 and J usage is TRBJ1-2; TRBD1 agrees at 7 bases. This CDR3 contains 14 residues. In germline, CDR1 is SEHNR, CDR2 FQNEAQ (reference sequence). The junction had 8 bases not matched to a gene; V was cut back by 5 bases and J by 5 bases. The CDR3 DNA is TGTGCCAGCAGCACCAGCGGGACAGCATATGGCTACACCTTC. This codes for CASSTSGTAYGYTF.

In this sample, this clone turned up once. The chain recombines TRBV18 with TRBJ1-1, with 8 bases lining up with TRBD1. Losses at the gene ends were 2 bases for V and 9 bases for J; bases not matched to a gene: 8. This CDR3 has 14 amino acids. Germline CDR1 is KGHSH and CDR2 is LQKENI. Written as DNA, the CDR3 is TGTGCCAGCTCACCAGGGACAGGTTCTTCAAAAGCTTTCTTT. Its protein is CASSPGTGSSKAFF.